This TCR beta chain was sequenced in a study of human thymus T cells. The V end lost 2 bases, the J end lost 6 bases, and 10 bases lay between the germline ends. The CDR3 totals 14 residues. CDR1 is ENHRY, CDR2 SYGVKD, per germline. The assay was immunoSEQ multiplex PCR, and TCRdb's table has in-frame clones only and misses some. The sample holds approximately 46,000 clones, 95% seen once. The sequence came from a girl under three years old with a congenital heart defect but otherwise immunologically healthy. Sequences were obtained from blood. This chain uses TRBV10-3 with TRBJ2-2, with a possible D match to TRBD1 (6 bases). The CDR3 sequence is CAISETGSSGELFF. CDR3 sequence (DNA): TGTGCCATCAGTGAGACAGGGAGCTCCGGGGAGCTGTTTTTT.